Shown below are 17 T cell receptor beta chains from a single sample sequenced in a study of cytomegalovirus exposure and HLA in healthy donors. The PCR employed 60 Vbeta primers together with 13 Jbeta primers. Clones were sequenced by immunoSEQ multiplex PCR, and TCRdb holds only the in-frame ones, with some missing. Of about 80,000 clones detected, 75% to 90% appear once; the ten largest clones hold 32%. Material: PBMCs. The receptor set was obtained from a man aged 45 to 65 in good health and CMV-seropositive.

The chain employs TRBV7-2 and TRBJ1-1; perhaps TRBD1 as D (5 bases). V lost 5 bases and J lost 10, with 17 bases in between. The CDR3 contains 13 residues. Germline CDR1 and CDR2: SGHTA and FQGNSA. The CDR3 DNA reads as TGTGCCAGCAGCCCTGGGGGAGGCCCGCGAGCTTTCTTT. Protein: CASSPGGGPRAFF. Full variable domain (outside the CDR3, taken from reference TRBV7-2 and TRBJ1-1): GAGVSQSPSNKVTEKGKDVELRCDPISGHTALYWYRQSLGQGLEFLIYFQGNSAPDKSGLPSDRFSAERTGGSVSTLTIQRTQQEDSAVYLCASSPGGGPRAFFGQGTRLTVV.

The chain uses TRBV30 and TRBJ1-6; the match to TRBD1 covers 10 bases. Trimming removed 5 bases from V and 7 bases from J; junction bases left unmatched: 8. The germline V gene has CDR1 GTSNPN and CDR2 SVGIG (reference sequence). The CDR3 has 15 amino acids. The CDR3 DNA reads TGTGCCTGGTCGACTGACAGGGGGCGGAATTCACCCCTCCACTTT. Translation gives CAWSTDRGRNSPLHF.

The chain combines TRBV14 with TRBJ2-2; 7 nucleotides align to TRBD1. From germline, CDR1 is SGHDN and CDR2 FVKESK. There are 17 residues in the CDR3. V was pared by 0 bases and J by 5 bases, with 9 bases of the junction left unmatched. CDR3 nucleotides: TGTGCCAGCAGCCAAGAGGCTTTAGACAGGGAAACCGGGGAGCTGTTTTTT. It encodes CASSQEALDRETGELFF. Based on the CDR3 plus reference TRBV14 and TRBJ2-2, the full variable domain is EAGVTQFPSHSVIEKGQTVTLRCDPISGHDNLYWYRRVMGKEIKFLLHFVKESKQDESGMPNNRFLAERTGGTYSTLKVQPAELEDSGVYFCASSQEALDRETGELFFGEGSRLTVL.

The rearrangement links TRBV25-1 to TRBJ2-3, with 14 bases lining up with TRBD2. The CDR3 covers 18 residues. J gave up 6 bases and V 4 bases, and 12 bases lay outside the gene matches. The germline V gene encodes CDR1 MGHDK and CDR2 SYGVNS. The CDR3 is CASSGTGTSGRRADTQYF. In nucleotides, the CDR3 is TGTGCCAGCAGTGGAACCGGGACTAGCGGGAGAAGGGCGGATACGCAGTATTTT.

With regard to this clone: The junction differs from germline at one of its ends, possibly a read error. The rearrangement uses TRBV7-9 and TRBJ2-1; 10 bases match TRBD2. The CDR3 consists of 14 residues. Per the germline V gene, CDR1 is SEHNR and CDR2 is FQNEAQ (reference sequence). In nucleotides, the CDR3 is TGTTCCAGCAGCCTAGCGGGAGTCCACAATGAGCAGTTCTTC. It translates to CSSSLAGVHNEQFF.

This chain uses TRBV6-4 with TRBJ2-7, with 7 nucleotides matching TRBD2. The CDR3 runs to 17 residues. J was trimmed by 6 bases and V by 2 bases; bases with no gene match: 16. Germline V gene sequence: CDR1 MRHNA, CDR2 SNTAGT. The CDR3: CASSDPGGNDFRSEQYF. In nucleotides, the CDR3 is TGTGCCAGCAGTGACCCCGGGGGGAACGACTTCCGATCCGAGCAGTACTTC.

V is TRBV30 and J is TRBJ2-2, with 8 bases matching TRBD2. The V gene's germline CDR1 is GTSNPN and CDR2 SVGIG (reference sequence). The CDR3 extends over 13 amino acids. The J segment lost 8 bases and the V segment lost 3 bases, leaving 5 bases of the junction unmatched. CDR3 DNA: TGTGCCTGGAGGGGACTAGTAATTGGGGAGCTGTTTTTT. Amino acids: CAWRGLVIGELFF.

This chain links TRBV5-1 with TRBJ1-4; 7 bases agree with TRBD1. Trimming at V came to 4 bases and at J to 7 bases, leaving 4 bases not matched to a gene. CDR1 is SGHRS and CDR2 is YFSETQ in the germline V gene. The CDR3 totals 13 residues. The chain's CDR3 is CASSRNRGEKLFF. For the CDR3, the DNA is TGCGCCAGCAGCCGAAACAGGGGTGAAAAACTGTTTTTT.

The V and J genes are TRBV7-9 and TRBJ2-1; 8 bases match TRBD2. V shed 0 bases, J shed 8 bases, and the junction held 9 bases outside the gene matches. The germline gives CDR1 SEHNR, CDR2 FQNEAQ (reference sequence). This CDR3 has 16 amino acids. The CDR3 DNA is TGTGCCAGCAGCTTAGCGAGTAGCGGGGCCTCATATGAGCAGTTCTTC. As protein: CASSLASSGASYEQFF.

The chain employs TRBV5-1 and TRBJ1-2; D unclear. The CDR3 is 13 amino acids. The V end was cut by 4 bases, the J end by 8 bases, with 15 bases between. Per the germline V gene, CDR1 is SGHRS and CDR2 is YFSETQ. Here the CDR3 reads CASSRGEAWGYTF. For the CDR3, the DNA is TGCGCCAGCAGCCGTGGCGAGGCGTGGGGCTACACCTTC.

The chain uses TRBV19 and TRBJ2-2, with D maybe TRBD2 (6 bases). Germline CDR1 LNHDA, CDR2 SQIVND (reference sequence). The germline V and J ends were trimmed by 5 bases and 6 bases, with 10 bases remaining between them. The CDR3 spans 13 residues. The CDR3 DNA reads TGTGCCAGTAGTCGGCGGGGTTCCGGGGAGCTGTTTTTT. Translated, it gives CASSRRGSGELFF.

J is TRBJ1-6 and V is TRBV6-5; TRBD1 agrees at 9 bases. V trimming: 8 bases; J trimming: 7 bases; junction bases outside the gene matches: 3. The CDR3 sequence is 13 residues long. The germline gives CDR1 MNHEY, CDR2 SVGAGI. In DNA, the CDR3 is TGTGCCAGCCACAGGGGGCAGAATTCACCCCTCCACTTT. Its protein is CASHRGQNSPLHF.

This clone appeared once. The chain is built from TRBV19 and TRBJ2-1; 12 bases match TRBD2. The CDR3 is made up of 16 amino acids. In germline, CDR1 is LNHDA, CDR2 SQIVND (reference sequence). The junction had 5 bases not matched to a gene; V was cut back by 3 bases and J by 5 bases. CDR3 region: CASSIYGTSGHNEQFF. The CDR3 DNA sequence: TGTGCCAGTAGTATCTACGGGACTAGCGGGCACAATGAGCAGTTCTTC.

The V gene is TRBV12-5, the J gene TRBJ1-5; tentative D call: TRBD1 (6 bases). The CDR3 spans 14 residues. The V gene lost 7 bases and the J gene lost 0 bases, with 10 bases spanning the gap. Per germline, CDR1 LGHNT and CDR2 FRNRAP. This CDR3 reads CASVTGNSNQPQHF. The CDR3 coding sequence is TGTGCTAGTGTTACAGGGAATAGCAATCAGCCCCAGCATTTT.

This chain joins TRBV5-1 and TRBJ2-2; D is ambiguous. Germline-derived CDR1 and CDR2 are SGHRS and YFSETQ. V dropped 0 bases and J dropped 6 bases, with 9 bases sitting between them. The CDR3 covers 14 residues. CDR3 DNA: TGCGCCAGCAGCTTGGATCCCAGGTCCGGGGAGCTGTTTTTT. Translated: CASSLDPRSGELFF. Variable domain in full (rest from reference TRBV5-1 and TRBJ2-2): KAGVTQTPRYLIKTRGQQVTLSCSPISGHRSVSWYQQTPGQGLQFLFEYFSETQRNKGNFPGRFSGRQFSNSRSEMNVSTLELGDSALYLCASSLDPRSGELFFGEGSRLTVL.

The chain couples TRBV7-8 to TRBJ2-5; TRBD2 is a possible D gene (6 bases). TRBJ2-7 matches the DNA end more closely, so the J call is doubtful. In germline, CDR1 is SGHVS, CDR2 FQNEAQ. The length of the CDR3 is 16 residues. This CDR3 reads CASSSPEGVIHYEQYF. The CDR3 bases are TGTGCCAGCAGCTCGCCGGAGGGAGTCATACACTACGAGCAGTACTTC.

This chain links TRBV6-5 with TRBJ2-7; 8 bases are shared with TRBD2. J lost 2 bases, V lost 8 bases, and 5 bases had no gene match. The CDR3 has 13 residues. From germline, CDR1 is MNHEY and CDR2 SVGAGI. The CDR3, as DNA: TGTGCCAGCTTCACTAGCGGTGCCTACGAGCAGTACTTC. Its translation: CASFTSGAYEQYF.